A single sample is the source of the 18 T cell receptor beta chains below, sequenced in a study of Ad26.COV2.S vaccination and SARS-CoV-2 variants. The method was immunoSEQ multiplex PCR; TCRdb's version includes in-frame clones alone and lacks a portion of them. The sample lists more than 150,000 clones, around nine tenths occurring once. Sequencing used peripheral blood, obtained after recovery from COVID-19. The receptors come from a human donor who had recovered from COVID-19.

DNA of the CDR3: TGTGCCAGCAGTCCCTGGACAGGGGAAGGCACTGAAGCTTTCTTT. This sequence encodes CASSPWTGEGTEAFF. The chain carries TRBV6-5 and TRBJ1-1, with TRBD1 identical over 9 bases. V was clipped by 5 bases and J by 4 bases; unmatched bases: 8. Germline CDR1 is MNHEY and CDR2 is SVGAGI. The CDR3 runs 15 residues.

This clone has just a few counts. This chain connects TRBV19 to TRBJ1-2; D might be TRBD1 (5 bases). V lost 4 bases and J 9 bases, leaving 9 bases between the germline ends. This CDR3 contains 11 residues. Looked up from germline, CDR1 is LNHDA and CDR2 is SQIVND (reference sequence). DNA for the CDR3: TGTGCCAGTAGTAAGAGGGGCAGCTACACCTTC. Its protein is CASSKRGSYTF.

The chain links TRBV29-1 to TRBJ1-2; possibly TRBD1 for D (6 bases). The CDR3 sequence is 17 residues long. The V gene lost 5 bases and the J gene lost 2 bases, with 24 bases spanning the gap. Germline V gene data show CDR1 as SQVTM and CDR2 as ANQGSEA. The CDR3 DNA reads TGCAGCGTTCCCCCCGGAGGTACAGGGCTTTCGAACTATGGCTACACCTTC. It yields the protein CSVPPGGTGLSNYGYTF.

The J gene is TRBJ1-5, the V gene TRBV10-3; TRBD1 aligns across 7 bases. The germline V gene encodes CDR1 ENHRY and CDR2 SYGVKD. V lost 0 bases to trimming and J lost 4 bases; unmatched junction nucleotides: 6. This CDR3 is built from 16 residues. The DNA of the CDR3 is TGTGCCATCAGTGAGTCGAAGGGGACAGCGAATCAGCCCCAGCATTTT. Residues: CAISESKGTANQPQHF.

This rearrangement joins TRBV9 to TRBJ2-1; 11 nucleotides line up with TRBD2. Germline V gives CDR1 SGDLS, CDR2 YYNGEE. Unmatched junction bases numbered 12, after V lost 2 bases and J lost 8 bases. The CDR3 contains 17 residues. This chain's CDR3 is CASSVSPPTSGSDEQFF. The CDR3 region has the DNA TGTGCCAGCAGCGTCTCCCCTCCTACTAGCGGGAGCGATGAGCAGTTCTTC.

This chain links TRBV10-3 with TRBJ1-1; 7 bases align to TRBD1. The CDR3 is made up of 13 amino acids. Per germline, CDR1 ENHRY and CDR2 SYGVKD. V gave up 3 bases and J gave up 3 bases; unmatched junction bases: 1. The CDR3 loop is CAISETGDTEAFF. The CDR3 DNA follows: TGTGCCATCAGTGAAACAGGGGACACTGAAGCTTTCTTT.

The chain has TRBV7-9 and TRBJ1-2, with D perhaps matching TRBD1 (6 bases). V was trimmed by 1 base and J by 3 bases, leaving 15 bases between them. CDR1 and CDR2 from the germline V gene are SEHNR and FQNEAQ (reference sequence). This CDR3 has 16 residues. The CDR3 spells CASSLEIGQTHYGYTF. As DNA, the CDR3 is TGTGCCAGCAGCTTAGAGATTGGACAGACTCACTATGGCTACACCTTC.

This clone was counted only a few times. V and J are TRBV6-6 and TRBJ1-4, with D unresolved. V shed 6 bases and J shed 0 bases, with 11 bases lying between them. CDR3 length equals 15 residues. The V gene's germline CDR1 is MNHNY and CDR2 SVGAGI (reference sequence). As DNA, the CDR3 is TGTGCCAGCAGATACACCGGTGCAACTAATGAAAAACTGTTTTTT. Translating it yields CASRYTGATNEKLFF.

This clone was counted a single time. The genes are TRBV11-2 and TRBJ2-7, with D unresolved. Between the trimmed V and J ends, which lost 1 base and 4 bases, there was a span of 8 bases. CDR3 length: 13 residues. The germline gives CDR1 SGHAT, CDR2 FQNNGV. The CDR3, as DNA: TGTGCCAGCAGCTTAGGCCCGGGTTACGAGCAGTACTTC. This codes for CASSLGPGYEQYF. The full variable domain, completed using reference TRBV11-2 and TRBJ2-7, is EAGVAQSPRYKIIEKRQSVAFWCNPISGHATLYWYQQILGQGPKLLIQFQNNGVVDDSQLPKDRFSAERLKGVDSTLKIQPAKLEDSAVYLCASSLGPGYEQYFGPGTRLTVT.

The chain is built from TRBV5-5 and TRBJ1-6; 8 positions match TRBD1. Per the germline V gene, CDR1 is SGHKS and CDR2 is YYEKEE (reference sequence). V dropped 0 bases and J dropped 7; count of bases not matched to a gene: 3. The CDR3 loop spans 15 amino acids. The CDR3 loop reads CASSLVPGGNSPLHF. The CDR3 coding sequence is TGTGCCAGCAGCTTGGTCCCAGGGGGCAATTCACCCCTCCACTTT.

The chain has TRBV27 and TRBJ1-3; D is undetermined. Germline V gene lookup returns CDR1 MNHEY and CDR2 SMNVEV (reference sequence). V lost 3 bases, J lost 3 bases, and 9 bases lay in between. The CDR3 is 14 residues long. The CDR3 nucleotides read TGTGCCAGCAGTTTGTTCCGAGGTGGAAACACCATATATTTT. It encodes CASSLFRGGNTIYF.

The CDR3 nucleotides read TGTGCCAGCAGCTTTGGGACTAGCGGGGGCCTCTACAATGAGCAGTTCTTC. This gives the protein CASSFGTSGGLYNEQFF. The rearrangement uses TRBV7-9 and TRBJ2-1; TRBD2 matches 14 bases. The length of the CDR3 is 17 residues. V was pared by 3 bases and J by 3 bases, with 4 bases of the junction left unmatched. The germline gives CDR1 SEHNR, CDR2 FQNEAQ (reference sequence).

This rearrangement joins TRBV7-3 to TRBJ2-3; TRBD2 agrees at 8 bases. The CDR3 runs 17 residues. V shed 5 bases and J 2 bases; nucleotides not matched to a gene: 12. Germline V gives CDR1 SGHTA, CDR2 FQGTGA. The CDR3 region is CASSLGVAGPYTDTQYF. The DNA of the CDR3 is TGTGCCAGCAGCCTCGGGGTAGCGGGACCTTACACAGATACGCAGTATTTT.

This clone was picked up one time. CDR3 nucleotides: TGTGCCAGCAGCTTATTAGGGAACACCGGGGAGCTGTTTTTT. Translation gives CASSLLGNTGELFF. This chain uses TRBV11-1 with TRBJ2-2; D gene unclear. The germline gives CDR1 SGHAT, CDR2 FQDESV (reference sequence). With 2 bases removed from V and 1 base from J, the gap between germline ends came to 5 bases. This CDR3 comprises 14 residues.

The rearrangement links TRBV2 to TRBJ2-7; TRBD1 agrees at 7 bases. The CDR3 consists of 13 residues. Germline CDR1 is SNHLY and CDR2 is FYNNEI. V was clipped by 6 bases and J by 3 bases; unmatched bases: 5. CDR3 sequence: CASRVGQVYEQYF. DNA of the CDR3: TGTGCCAGCAGAGTCGGACAGGTCTACGAGCAGTACTTC. Combining the CDR3 with reference TRBV2 and TRBJ2-7 gives the whole variable domain EPEVTQTPSHQVTQMGQEVILRCVPISNHLYFYWYRQILGQKVEFLVSFYNNEISEKSEIFDDQFSVERPDGSNFTLKIRSTKLEDSAMYFCASRVGQVYEQYFGPGTRLTVT.

The CDR3 DNA reads as TGTGCCAGCACCTCAAACCCCGGGGGGAGCGAGCAGTACTTC. Translating gives CASTSNPGGSEQYF. The V gene is TRBV6-5, the J gene TRBJ2-7; TRBD2 agrees at 7 bases. The germline V gene encodes CDR1 MNHEY and CDR2 SVGAGI. The CDR3 is made up of 14 amino acids. V lost 7 bases to trimming and J lost 6 bases; unmatched junction nucleotides: 12.

This clone came up once. The sample holds other DNA sequences that translate to the same CDR3. This chain connects TRBV7-9 to TRBJ1-2; 8 nucleotides match TRBD1. This CDR3 contains 14 residues. Trimming at V came to 5 bases and at J to 4 bases, leaving 6 bases not matched to a gene. Germline assignment: CDR1 SEHNR and CDR2 FQNEAQ (reference sequence). In nucleotides, the CDR3 is TGTGCCAGCAGCCTCGGACAGGGTGGCTATGGCTACACCTTC. Amino acids: CASSLGQGGYGYTF.

The V gene is TRBV28, the J gene TRBJ2-1, with 12 bases fitting TRBD1. Germline lookup yields CDR1 MDHEN and CDR2 SYDVKM. The V and J ends lost 11 bases and 8 bases, in that order; junction bases with no gene match: 7. This CDR3 is 13 amino acids long. CDR3 coding DNA: TGTGCCGGGGGGACAGGGGGCCTCGATGAGCAGTTCTTC. It translates to CAGGTGGLDEQFF.